This T cell receptor beta chain was sequenced in a study of shared clonotypes between healthy human individuals. Study details: Donors consisted of a couple of women and three men between 18 and 49.

Study conclusions and caveats: Deeper or shallower sequencing was expected to change how clonotypes are shared among donors.

The authors divided CD4+ cells into CD45RA+ naive and CD45RA-negative memory subsets. The V end was cut by 2 bases, the J end by 1 base, with 12 bases between. Germline V gives CDR1 SGHTS, CDR2 YDEGEE. This CDR3 comprises 15 residues. A remark on this clone: Its antigen is currently unknown.

Libraries were prepared by immunoSEQ multiplex PCR; TCRdb keeps only in-frame clonotypes and omits some of them. The table shows a few million clones, with around 94% occurring only once. The receptor was derived from a man younger than 35 in good health. The V gene is TRBV5-8, the J gene TRBJ1-1; perhaps TRBD1 as D (6 bases). What was sequenced was naive CD4+ T cells sorted from blood. As to subset: CD45RA+ positively selected. This chain's CDR3 is CASSLPLRGNTEAFF. The CDR3 DNA is TGTGCCAGCAGCTTACCTCTCAGGGGGAACACTGAAGCTTTCTTT.